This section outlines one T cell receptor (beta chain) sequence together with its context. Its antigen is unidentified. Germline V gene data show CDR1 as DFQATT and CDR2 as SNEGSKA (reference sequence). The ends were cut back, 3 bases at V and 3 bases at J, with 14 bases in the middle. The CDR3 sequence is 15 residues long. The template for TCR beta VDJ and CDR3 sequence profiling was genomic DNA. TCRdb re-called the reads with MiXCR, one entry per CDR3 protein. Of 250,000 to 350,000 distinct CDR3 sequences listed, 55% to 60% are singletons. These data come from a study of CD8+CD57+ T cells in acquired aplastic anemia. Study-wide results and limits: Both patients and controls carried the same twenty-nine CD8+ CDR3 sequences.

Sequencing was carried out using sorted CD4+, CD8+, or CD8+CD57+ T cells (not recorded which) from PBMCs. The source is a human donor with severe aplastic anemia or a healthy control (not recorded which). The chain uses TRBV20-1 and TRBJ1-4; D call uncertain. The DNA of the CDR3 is TGCAGTGCTAGCGGGGAGGGCGAATCTAATGAAAAACTGTTTTTT. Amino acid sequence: CSASGEGESNEKLFF.